This T cell receptor (beta chain) is from a study of shared clonotypes between healthy human individuals. Original methodology: Sequence data from immunoSEQ were junction-only and lacked quality scores; consequently, filtering differed. Method: immunoSEQ multiplex PCR; TCRdb's copy keeps in-frame clones and lacks some. From that table come the V and J calls and clone size; the DNA was used to work out D and trimming. The sample records roughly 2.4 million clones, approximately 95% being singletons. The donors were adults (healthy and HIV-negative) with no recent acute infections or vaccinations. V was clipped by 8 bases and J by 5 bases, with 10 bases between them. The germline V gene encodes CDR1 PRHDT and CDR2 FYEKMQ (reference sequence). This CDR3 is built from 12 residues.

V is TRBV13 and J is TRBJ2-1; D uncertain. This clonotype was sampled from a man between 18 and 35 years old in good health. The sequenced sample consisted of naive CD4+ T cells sorted from blood. The subset was: CD45RA+ positively selected. The CDR3 loop reads CASGKRNNEQFF. The CDR3 DNA reads as TGTGCCAGCGGGAAGCGAAACAATGAGCAGTTCTTC. Full variable domain (rest looked up from reference TRBV13 and TRBJ2-1): AAGVIQSPRHLIKEKRETATLKCYPIPRHDTVYWYQQGPGQDPQFLISFYEKMQSDKGSIPDRFSAQQFSDYHSELNMSSLELGDSALYFCASGKRNNEQFFGPGTRLTVL.